This T cell receptor beta chain was observed in a study of blood T cell repertoires in COVID-19. On the study more broadly: T cells, B-cell-depleted T cells, or PBMCs provided the cDNA or gDNA that served as material.

Authors' methods: Scientists estimated how many nucleated cells there were by amplifying reference gene primers. The protocol was immunoSEQ multiplex PCR, while the TCRdb copy is restricted to in-frame clones and leaves out a portion. The V and J calls and clone size are taken from that table; D and trimming were inferred from the DNA. This sample has more than 300,000 clones; roughly 90% occur once, and the top ten carry around 3.9%. Unmatched junction bases numbered 5, after V lost 2 bases and J lost 8 bases. This CDR3 is built from 14 residues. Germline V gene data show CDR1 as LGHDT and CDR2 as YNNKEL (reference sequence).

The sequenced sample consisted of PBMCs or T cells enriched from blood (not recorded which). The receptor was isolated from a woman aged 30 to 39 who had been exposed to COVID-19. The rearrangement joins TRBV3-1 (or the pseudogene TRBV3-2) to TRBJ2-2, with 7 positions matching TRBD2. The CDR3 DNA reads as TGTGCCAGCAGCCAACAATACGGGAGGGGGGAGCTGTTTTTT. Translating gives CASSQQYGRGELFF.